This T cell receptor (beta chain) originates from a study of OX40 agonist ivuxolimab in advanced cancers. Study-wide context: Enrolled patients in dose escalation had cancers that were hepatocellular carcinoma, melanoma, renal cell or head and neck cancer. There were three patients with partial responses, one having hepatocellular carcinoma and two cutaneous melanoma.

Germline assignment: CDR1 SGHNT and CDR2 YYREEE (reference sequence). The CDR3 is 13 amino acids. J gave up 3 bases and V 5 bases, and 4 bases lay outside the gene matches. The study's findings and limits: Some nonresponders also had low normalized T-cell clonal expansion. No determination was made of the antigen specificity of the expanded peripheral T cells.

Remarks on this clone: Its target is not known.

Method: immunoSEQ multiplex PCR; TCRdb's copy keeps in-frame clones and lacks some. The sample includes 95,000 to 100,000 clones, about four fifths of them seen just once. Sequencing was performed on CD4+ or CD8+ T cells sorted from blood, taken in a trial of the OX40 agonist ivuxolimab. This TCR derives from an adult with an advanced solid tumor such as melanoma, head and neck, liver or kidney cancer. The chain combines TRBV5-4 with TRBJ1-1, with 7 bases matching TRBD1. In nucleotides, the CDR3 is TGTGCCAGCAGGGGGGACAGCTACACTGAAGCTTTCTTT. Protein: CASRGDSYTEAFF. Full variable domain (outside the CDR3, taken from reference TRBV5-4 and TRBJ1-1): ETGVTQSPTHLIKTRGQQVTLRCSSQSGHNTVSWYQQALGQGPQFIFQYYREEENGRGNFPPRFSGLQFPNYSSELNVNALELDDSALYLCASRGDSYTEAFFGQGTRLTVV.